The T cell receptor (beta chain) under discussion was sequenced for a study of blood T cell repertoires in COVID-19 (dated by TCRdb to 2020 to 2022). In terms of the full investigation: Samples covering the acute and convalescent phases of COVID-19 were provided by collaborators in the United States, Italy and Spain. The prospective study material was composed of cDNA or gDNA derived from T cells, B-cell-depleted T cells, or PBMCs. A freely available public database, intended as a resource for researchers studying the immune response to SARS-CoV-2, is where the repertoires were released. Subjects who had been exposed to COVID-19, were actively infected with it, or had recovered from it provided the deeply sampled blood TCRbeta repertoires that made up the dataset. Nearly every sample came with metadata listing a de-identified subject ID, COVID-19 status, age in years and sex. Samples came from the ongoing ImmuneRACE study (first 160 participants) plus 1,254 subjects from 6 global collaborators. Where HLA class I and class II types were available, the types were taken from metadata supplied by the sample provider, not from assay-based typing. Here is what the overall study found, with its caveats: The quantity of clinical and demographic metadata differed by source and by participant and was supplied without curation.

A word on this clone: There is no known antigen for this receptor. Within one base of it there is no much larger clone, and no base qualities were kept.

Cut back by 4 bases and 6 bases, the V and J ends lie 21 bases apart. The germline V gene specifies SGHRS as CDR1 and YFSETQ as CDR2. The CDR3 runs 16 residues from the cysteine to the phenylalanine. CDR3 DNA only is kept here, 48 bases in frame from base 1. The immunoSEQ Assay, a bias-controlled multiplex PCR, was used to amplify TCRbeta CDR3 regions from genomic DNA. The study's own analysis went as follows. The number of nucleated cells in each sample was estimated from the amplification of reference gene primers within the assay. Sequence reads were collapsed and filtered to measure the absolute abundance of every unique TCRbeta CDR3 rearrangement. For each sample, productive Simpson clonality was calculated by taking the square root of Simpson's diversity index across productive rearrangements. In its TCRdb copy, this immuneACCESS table keeps in-frame sequences only and misses some clones. Where compared with another copy, unresolved V genes explain less than half of these, and the others have no known cause. V, J and clone size derive from that table, while D and trimming were established from the DNA sequence. In all, the sample holds about 290,000 clones, and about 85% of those were seen once. Approximately 4.1% of the sample is held by the ten biggest clonotypes.

The collaborating institutions used their own protocols to collect whole blood in K2EDTA tubes. For TCRbeta analysis, collaborator samples were shipped as frozen whole blood, as isolated PBMCs, or as DNA extracted from either sample type. The sequence was obtained from a woman in her forties or fifties with active or convalescent COVID-19. The chain uses TRBV5-1 and TRBJ2-3; the D gene remains uncertain. The sample was peripheral blood. At the DNA level, the sequence is TGCGCCAGCAGCCCCCTCAAGGCATTAAGGAGTGATACGCAGTATTTT. It is translated as CASSPLKALRSDTQYF.